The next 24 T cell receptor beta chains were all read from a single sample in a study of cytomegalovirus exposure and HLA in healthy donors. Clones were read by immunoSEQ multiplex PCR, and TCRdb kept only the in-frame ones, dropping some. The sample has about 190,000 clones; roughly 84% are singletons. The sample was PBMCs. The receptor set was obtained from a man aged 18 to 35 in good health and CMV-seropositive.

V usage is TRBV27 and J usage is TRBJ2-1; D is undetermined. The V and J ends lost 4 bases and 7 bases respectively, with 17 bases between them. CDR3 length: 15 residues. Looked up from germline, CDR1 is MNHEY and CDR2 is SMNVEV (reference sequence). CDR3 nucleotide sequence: TGTGCCAGCAGTTCCTCCAGACTCGTAGATAATGAGCAGTTCTTC. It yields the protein CASSSSRLVDNEQFF.

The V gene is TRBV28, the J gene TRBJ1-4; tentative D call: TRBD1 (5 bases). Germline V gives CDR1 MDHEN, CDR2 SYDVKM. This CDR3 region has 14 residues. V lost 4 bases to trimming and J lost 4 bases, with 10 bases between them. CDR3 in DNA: TGTGCCAGCAGTTCTGGGGCCTTTAATGAAAAACTGTTTTTT. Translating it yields CASSSGAFNEKLFF.

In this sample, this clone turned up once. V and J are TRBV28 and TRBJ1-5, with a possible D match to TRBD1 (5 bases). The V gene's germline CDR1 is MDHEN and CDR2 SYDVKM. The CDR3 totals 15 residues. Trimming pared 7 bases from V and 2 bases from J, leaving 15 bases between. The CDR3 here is CASIPLGAGNQPQHF. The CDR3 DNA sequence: TGTGCCAGCATCCCTTTAGGGGCGGGCAATCAGCCCCAGCATTTT.

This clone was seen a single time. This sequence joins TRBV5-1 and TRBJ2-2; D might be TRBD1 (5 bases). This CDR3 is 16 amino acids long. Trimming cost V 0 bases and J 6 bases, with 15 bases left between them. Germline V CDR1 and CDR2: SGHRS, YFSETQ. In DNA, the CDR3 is TGCGCCAGCAGCTTGGTGGCAGGGCTAGGGGCCGGGGAGCTGTTTTTT. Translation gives CASSLVAGLGAGELFF.

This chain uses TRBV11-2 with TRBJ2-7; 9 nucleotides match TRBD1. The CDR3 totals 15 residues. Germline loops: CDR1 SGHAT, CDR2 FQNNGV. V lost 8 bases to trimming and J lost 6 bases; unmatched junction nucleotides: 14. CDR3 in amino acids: CASDSTGQGRGEQYF. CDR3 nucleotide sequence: TGTGCCAGCGACTCAACGGGACAGGGTAGAGGCGAGCAGTACTTC.

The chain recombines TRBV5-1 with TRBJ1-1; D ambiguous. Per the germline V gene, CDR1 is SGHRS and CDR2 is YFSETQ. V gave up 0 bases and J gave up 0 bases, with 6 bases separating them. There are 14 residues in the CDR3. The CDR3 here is CASSLDTMNTEAFF. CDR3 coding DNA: TGCGCCAGCAGCTTGGACACGATGAACACTGAAGCTTTCTTT.

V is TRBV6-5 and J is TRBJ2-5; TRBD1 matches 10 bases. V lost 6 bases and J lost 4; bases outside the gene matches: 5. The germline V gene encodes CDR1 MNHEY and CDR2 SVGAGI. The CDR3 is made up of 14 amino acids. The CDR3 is CASRARDRGETQYF. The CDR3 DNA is TGTGCCAGCAGGGCCCGGGACAGGGGAGAGACCCAGTACTTC.

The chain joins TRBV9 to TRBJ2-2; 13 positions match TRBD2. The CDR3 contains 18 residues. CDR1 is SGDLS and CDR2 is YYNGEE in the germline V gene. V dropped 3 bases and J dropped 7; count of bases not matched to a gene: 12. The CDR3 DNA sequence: TGTGCCAGCAGCGCCGGACAGACTTGGACTAGCGGGAGCGGGGAGCTGTTTTTT. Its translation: CASSAGQTWTSGSGELFF.

CDR3 in amino acids: CASSFSPAAAGELFF. CDR3 nucleotides: TGTGCCAGCAGTTTTTCACCAGCGGCCGCCGGGGAGCTGTTTTTT. This sequence joins TRBV27 and TRBJ2-2, with D possibly being TRBD2 (5 bases). The CDR3 runs 15 residues. Germline V gene lookup returns CDR1 MNHEY and CDR2 SMNVEV (reference sequence). V lost 3 bases to trimming and J lost 6 bases, with 14 bases between them.

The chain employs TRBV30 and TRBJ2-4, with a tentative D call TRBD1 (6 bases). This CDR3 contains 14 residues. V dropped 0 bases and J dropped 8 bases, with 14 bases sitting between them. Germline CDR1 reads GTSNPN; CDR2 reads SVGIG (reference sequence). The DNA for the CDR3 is TGTGCCTGGAGTGTAGGGGCAACAGGGTACATTCAGTACTTC. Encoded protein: CAWSVGATGYIQYF.

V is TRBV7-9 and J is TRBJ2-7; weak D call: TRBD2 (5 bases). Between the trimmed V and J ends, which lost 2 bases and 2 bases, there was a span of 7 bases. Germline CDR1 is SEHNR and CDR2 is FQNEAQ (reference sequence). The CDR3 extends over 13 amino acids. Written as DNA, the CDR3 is TGTGCCAGCAGCTTAAGCGGTCCCTACGAGCAGTACTTC. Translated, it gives CASSLSGPYEQYF.

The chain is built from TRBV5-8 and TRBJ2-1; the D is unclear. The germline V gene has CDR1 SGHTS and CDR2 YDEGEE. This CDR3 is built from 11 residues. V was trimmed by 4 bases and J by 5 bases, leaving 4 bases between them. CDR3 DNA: TGTGCCAGCAGCCGGGACAATGAGCAGTTCTTC. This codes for CASSRDNEQFF. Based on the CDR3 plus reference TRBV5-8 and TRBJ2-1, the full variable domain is EAGVTQSPTHLIKTRGQQATLRCSPISGHTSVYWYQQALGLGLQFLLWYDEGEERNRGNFPPRFSGRQFPNYSSELNVNALELEDSALYLCASSRDNEQFFGPGTRLTVL.

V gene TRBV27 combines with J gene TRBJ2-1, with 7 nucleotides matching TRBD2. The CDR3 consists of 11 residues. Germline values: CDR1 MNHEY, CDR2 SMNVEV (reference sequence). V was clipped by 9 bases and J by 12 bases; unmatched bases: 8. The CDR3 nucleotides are TGTGCCAGTGCAGCTAGCGGATTGCAGTTCTTC. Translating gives CASAASGLQFF.

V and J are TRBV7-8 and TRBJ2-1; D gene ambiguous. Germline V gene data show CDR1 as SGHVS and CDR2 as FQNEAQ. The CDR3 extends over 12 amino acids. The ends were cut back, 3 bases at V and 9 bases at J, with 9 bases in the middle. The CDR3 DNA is TGTGCCAGCAGCTTTATCTCTAGTGAGCAGTTCTTC. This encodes CASSFISSEQFF.

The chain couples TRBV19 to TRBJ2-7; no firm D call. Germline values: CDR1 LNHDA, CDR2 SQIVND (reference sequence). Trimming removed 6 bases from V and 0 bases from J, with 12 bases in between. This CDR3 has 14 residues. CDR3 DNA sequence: TGTGCCAGTAGGAAGATGCCGAGCTCCTACGAGCAGTACTTC. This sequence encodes CASRKMPSSYEQYF.

The CDR3 loop reads CASSEPRVMRTEAFF. The CDR3 bases are TGTGCCAGCAGTGAGCCCAGGGTCATGAGGACTGAAGCTTTCTTT. The chain employs TRBV6-6 and TRBJ1-1; TRBD1 is a possible D gene (5 bases). CDR1 and CDR2 (germline): MNHNY, SVGAGI (reference sequence). The CDR3 totals 15 residues. Trimming took off 5 bases at V and 5 bases at J, with 18 bases between the two ends.

DNA for the CDR3: TGTGCCAGTTCTGGGGGGGGTGGAGAGACCCAGTACTTC. Amino acid sequence: CASSGGGGETQYF. This chain uses TRBV5-4 with TRBJ2-5; 7 bases align to TRBD2. V lost 8 bases and J lost 4; bases outside the gene matches: 8. This CDR3 has 13 residues. The V gene's germline CDR1 is SGHNT and CDR2 YYREEE (reference sequence).

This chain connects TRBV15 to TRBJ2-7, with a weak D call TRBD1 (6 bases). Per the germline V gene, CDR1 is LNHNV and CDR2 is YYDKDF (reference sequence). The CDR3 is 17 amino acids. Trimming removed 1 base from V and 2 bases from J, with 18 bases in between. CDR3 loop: CATSRGYPGQPTYEQYF. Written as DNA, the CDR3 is TGTGCCACCAGCAGAGGCTATCCCGGACAGCCGACCTACGAGCAGTACTTC. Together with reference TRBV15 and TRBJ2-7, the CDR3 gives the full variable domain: DAMVIQNPRYQVTQFGKPVTLSCSQTLNHNVMYWYQQKSSQAPKLLFHYYDKDFNNEADTPDNFQSRRPNTSFCFLDIRSPGLGDTAMYLCATSRGYPGQPTYEQYFGPGTRLTVT.

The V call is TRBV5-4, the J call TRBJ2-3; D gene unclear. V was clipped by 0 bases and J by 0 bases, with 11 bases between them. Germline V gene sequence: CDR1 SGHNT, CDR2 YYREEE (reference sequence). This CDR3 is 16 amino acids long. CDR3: CASSLAVRASTDTQYF. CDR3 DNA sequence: TGTGCCAGCAGCTTGGCGGTCCGAGCTAGCACAGATACGCAGTATTTT.

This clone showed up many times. DNA of the CDR3: TGTGCCAGCAGCTTACGCGTCGGGTCTGGTGGGGCCAACGTCCTGACTTTC. It codes for CASSLRVGSGGANVLTF. The rearrangement links TRBV7-2 to TRBJ2-6; D not certain. The germline V and J ends were trimmed by 2 bases and 3 bases, with 14 bases remaining between them. Germline V gene lookup returns CDR1 SGHTA and CDR2 FQGNSA. CDR3 size: 17 residues.

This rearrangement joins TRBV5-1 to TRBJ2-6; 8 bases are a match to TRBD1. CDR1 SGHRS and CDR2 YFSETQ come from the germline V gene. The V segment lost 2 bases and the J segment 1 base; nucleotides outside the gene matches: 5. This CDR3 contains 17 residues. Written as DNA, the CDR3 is TGCGCCAGCAGCTTCCGACAGGGGAATTCTGGGGCCAACGTCCTGACTTTC. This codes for CASSFRQGNSGANVLTF. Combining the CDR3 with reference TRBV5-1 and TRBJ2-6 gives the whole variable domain KAGVTQTPRYLIKTRGQQVTLSCSPISGHRSVSWYQQTPGQGLQFLFEYFSETQRNKGNFPGRFSGRQFSNSRSEMNVSTLELGDSALYLCASSFRQGNSGANVLTFGAGSRLTVL.

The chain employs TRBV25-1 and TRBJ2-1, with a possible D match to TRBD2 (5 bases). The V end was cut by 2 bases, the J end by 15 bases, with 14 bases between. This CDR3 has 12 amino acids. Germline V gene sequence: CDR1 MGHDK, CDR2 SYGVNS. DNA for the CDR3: TGTGCCAGCAGTGAACGGGATACGGCACGGTTCTTC. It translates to CASSERDTARFF.

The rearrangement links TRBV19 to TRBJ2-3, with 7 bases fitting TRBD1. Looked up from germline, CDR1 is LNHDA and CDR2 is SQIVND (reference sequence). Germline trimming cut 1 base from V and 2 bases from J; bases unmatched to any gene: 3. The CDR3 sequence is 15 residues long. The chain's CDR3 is CASSIAGTDTDTQYF. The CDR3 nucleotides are TGTGCCAGTAGTATAGCCGGGACAGACACAGATACGCAGTATTTT.

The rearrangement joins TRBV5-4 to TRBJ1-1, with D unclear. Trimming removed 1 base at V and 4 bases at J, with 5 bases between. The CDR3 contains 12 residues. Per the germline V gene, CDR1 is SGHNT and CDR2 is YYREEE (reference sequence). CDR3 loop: CASSLPGTEAFF. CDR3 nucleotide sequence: TGTGCCAGCAGCTTGCCAGGCACTGAAGCTTTCTTT.